This T cell receptor beta chain appears in the sequencing data of a study of blood T cell repertoires in COVID-19. Germline trimming cut 3 bases from V and 6 bases from J; bases unmatched to any gene: 5. CDR1 and CDR2 from the germline V gene are SGDLS and YYNGEE. CDR3 length: 15 amino acids. Adults between about 18 and 95 years of age took part from some 25 US areas. The recovered donors of Cohort 3 showed two negative PCRs, clearance, or symptom resolution. The data were produced by immunoSEQ multiplex PCR, yet TCRdb's version contains in-frame clones alone and is incomplete. The table records about 240,000 clones, more than 85% of them present only once.

The clonotype was recovered from a woman in her twenties or thirties who had recovered from COVID-19. The sample was PBMCs or T cells enriched from blood (not recorded which). This chain connects TRBV9 to TRBJ1-4; 10 nucleotides align to TRBD1. CDR3 in DNA: TGTGCCAGCAGCGGACAGGGGGCGTATGATGAAAAACTGTTTTTT. This sequence encodes CASSGQGAYDEKLFF.